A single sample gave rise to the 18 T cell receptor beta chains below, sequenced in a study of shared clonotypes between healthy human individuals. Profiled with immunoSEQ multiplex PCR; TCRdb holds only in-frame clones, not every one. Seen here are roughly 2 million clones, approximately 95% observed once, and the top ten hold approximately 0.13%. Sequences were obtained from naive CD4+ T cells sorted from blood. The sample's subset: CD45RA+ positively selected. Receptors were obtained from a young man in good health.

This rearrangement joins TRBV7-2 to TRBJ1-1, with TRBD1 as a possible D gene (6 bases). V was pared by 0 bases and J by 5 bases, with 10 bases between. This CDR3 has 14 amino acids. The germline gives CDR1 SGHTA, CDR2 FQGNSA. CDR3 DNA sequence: TGTGCCAGCAGCTTAGCGAGGGACACGACTGAAGCTTTCTTT. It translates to CASSLARDTTEAFF.

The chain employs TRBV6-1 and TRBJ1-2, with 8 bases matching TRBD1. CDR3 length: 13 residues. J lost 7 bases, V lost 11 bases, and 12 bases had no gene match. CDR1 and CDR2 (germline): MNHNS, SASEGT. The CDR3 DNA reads TGTGCCGGTTCCCGGACAGGGCTCCCTGGCTACACCTTC. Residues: CAGSRTGLPGYTF.

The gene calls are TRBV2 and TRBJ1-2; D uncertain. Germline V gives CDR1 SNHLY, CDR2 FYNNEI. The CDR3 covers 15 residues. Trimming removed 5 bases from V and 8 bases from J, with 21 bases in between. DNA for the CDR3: TGTGCCAGCAGTCCGGGCTCGCCCGGCATAAAGGGCTACACCTTC. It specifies CASSPGSPGIKGYTF.

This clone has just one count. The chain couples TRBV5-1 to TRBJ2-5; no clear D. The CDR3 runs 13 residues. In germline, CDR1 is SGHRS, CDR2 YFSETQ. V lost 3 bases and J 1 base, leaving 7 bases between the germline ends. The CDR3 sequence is CASSSWVQETQYF. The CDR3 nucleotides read TGCGCCAGCAGCTCCTGGGTCCAAGAGACCCAGTACTTC.

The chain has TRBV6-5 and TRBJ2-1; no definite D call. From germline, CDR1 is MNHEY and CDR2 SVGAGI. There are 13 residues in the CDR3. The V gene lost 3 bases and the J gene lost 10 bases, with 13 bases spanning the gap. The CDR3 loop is CASSYRRSGEQFF. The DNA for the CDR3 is TGTGCCAGCAGTTATCGGCGGTCTGGGGAGCAGTTCTTC.

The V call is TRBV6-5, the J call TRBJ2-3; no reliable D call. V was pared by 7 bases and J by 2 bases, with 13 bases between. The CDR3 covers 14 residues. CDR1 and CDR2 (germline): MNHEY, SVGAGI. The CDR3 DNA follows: TGTGCCAGCAAACCTCTTGGGGACACAGATACGCAGTATTTT. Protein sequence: CASKPLGDTDTQYF.

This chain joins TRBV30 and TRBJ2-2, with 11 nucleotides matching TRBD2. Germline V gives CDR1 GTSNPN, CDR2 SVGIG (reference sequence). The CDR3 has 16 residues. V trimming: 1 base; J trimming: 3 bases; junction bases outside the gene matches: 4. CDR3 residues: CAWSGLAGGYTGELFF. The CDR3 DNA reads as TGTGCCTGGAGTGGGTTAGCGGGAGGGTACACCGGGGAGCTGTTTTTT.

The DNA of the CDR3 is TGTGCCAGCAGCTTTGGGATCTTCTACGAGCAGTACTTC. Amino acids: CASSFGIFYEQYF. The rearrangement uses TRBV5-4 and TRBJ2-7, with D hard to call. The CDR3 length is 13 residues. CDR1 is SGHNT and CDR2 is YYREEE in the germline V gene (reference sequence). Trimming took off 2 bases at V and 3 bases at J, with 9 bases between the two ends.

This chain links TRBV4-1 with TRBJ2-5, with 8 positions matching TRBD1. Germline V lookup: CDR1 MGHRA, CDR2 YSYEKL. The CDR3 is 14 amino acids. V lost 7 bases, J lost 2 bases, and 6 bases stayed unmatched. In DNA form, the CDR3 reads TGCGCCAGCACCCGAACAGGGGGTCAAGAGACCCAGTACTTC. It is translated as CASTRTGGQETQYF.

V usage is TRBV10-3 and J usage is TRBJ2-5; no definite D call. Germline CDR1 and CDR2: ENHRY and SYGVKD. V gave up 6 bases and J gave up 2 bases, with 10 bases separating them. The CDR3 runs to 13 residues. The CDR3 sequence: CAISATVQETQYF. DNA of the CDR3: TGTGCCATCAGCGCGACGGTACAAGAGACCCAGTACTTC.

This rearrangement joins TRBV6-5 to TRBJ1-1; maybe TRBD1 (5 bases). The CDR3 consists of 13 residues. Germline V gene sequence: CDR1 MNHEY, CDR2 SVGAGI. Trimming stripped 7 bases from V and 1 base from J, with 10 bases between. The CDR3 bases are TGTGCCAGCAAACGGGGGGGGAACACTGAAGCTTTCTTT. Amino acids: CASKRGGNTEAFF.

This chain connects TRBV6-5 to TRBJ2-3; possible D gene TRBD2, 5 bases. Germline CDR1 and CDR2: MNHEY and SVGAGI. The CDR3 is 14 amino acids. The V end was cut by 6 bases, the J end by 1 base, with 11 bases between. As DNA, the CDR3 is TGTGCCAGCAGCCAGGACTTAGGCACAGATACGCAGTATTTT. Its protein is CASSQDLGTDTQYF.

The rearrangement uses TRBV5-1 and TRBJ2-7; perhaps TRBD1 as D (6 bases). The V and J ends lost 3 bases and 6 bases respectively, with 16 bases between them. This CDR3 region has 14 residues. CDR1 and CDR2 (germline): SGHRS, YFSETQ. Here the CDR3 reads CASSSPGTIFEQYF. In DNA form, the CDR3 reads TGCGCCAGCAGCTCTCCCGGGACAATTTTCGAGCAGTACTTC. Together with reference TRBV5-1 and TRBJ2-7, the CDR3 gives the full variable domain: KAGVTQTPRYLIKTRGQQVTLSCSPISGHRSVSWYQQTPGQGLQFLFEYFSETQRNKGNFPGRFSGRQFSNSRSEMNVSTLELGDSALYLCASSSPGTIFEQYFGPGTRLTVT.

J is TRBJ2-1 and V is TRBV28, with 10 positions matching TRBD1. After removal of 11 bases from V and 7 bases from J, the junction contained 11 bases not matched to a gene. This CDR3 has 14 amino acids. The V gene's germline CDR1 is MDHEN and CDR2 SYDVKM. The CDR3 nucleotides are TGTGCCTCATGGGACAGGGGTACGGGGAATGAGCAGTTCTTC. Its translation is CASWDRGTGNEQFF.

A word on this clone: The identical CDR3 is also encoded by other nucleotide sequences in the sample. The CDR3 coding sequence is TGTGCCAGCAGTTACTCCGGGGCTGGCACAGATACGCAGTATTTT. As protein: CASSYSGAGTDTQYF. The chain couples TRBV6-5 to TRBJ2-3; D possibly uses TRBD1 or TRBD2 (5 bases each). Per the germline V gene, CDR1 is MNHEY and CDR2 is SVGAGI. Deletions cut 0 bases from V and 1 base from J, with 8 bases between. The CDR3 covers 15 residues.

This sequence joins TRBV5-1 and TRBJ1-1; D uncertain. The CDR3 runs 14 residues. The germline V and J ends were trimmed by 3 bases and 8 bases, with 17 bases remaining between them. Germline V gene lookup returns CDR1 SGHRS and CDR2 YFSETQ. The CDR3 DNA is TGCGCCAGCAGCTCTGCTGGGGTTGGCAGAGAAGCTTTCTTT. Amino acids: CASSSAGVGREAFF.

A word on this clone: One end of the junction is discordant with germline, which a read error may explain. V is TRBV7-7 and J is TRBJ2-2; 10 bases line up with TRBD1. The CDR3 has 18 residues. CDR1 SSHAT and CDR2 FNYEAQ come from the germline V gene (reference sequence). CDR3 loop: CASSSPGQGTANTGELFF. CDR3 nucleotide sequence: TGTGCTAGCAGCTCACCGGGACAGGGGACCGCGAACACCGGGGAGCTGTTTTTT.

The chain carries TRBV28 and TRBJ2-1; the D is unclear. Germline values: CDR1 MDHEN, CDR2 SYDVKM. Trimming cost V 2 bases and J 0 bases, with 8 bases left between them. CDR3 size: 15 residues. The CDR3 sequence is CASSLDFSSYNEQFF. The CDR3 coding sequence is TGTGCCAGCAGTTTAGACTTTAGCTCCTACAATGAGCAGTTCTTC.